This T cell receptor (beta chain) originates from a study of post-analysis software for immune sequencing data. Overall study context: Multiple sclerosis in the patients followed relapsing-remitting, secondary progressive and progressive-relapsing courses.

Comments on this clonotype: Its antigen is as yet unknown.

cDNA libraries of TCR beta carried unique molecular identifiers. cDNA molecules numbering 400,000 to 550,000 came from approximately 0.91 to 9.4 million T cells. TCRdb reprocessed the PCR reads via MiXCR and lists one record per CDR3 protein. The data show 180,000 or so distinct CDR3 sequences, over 25% seen once. Study-level findings and limits: F-measure co-clustering was strong for batch-matched samples. The study found TRBV5-6, TRBV5-1 and TRBV20-1 among a few TRBV segments more frequent in patients than controls. In multiple sclerosis, normalized Chao1 diversity was significantly below that of controls.

CDR1 and CDR2 from the germline V gene are DFQATT and SNEGSKA (reference sequence). Trimming took 5 bases from V and 2 from J; bases not matched to a gene: 9. The CDR3 length is 17 residues. The J gene is TRBJ2-1, the V gene TRBV20-1, with 13 bases identical to TRBD2. The sequence came from a girl between 2 and 17 years old with multiple sclerosis. Material for sequencing was blood. Here the CDR3 reads CSALGGLAGITYNEQFF. CDR3 in DNA: TGCAGTGCTCTGGGGGGACTAGCGGGAATAACCTACAATGAGCAGTTCTTC.